The 27 T cell receptor beta chains below were found in one sample sequenced in a study of blood T cell repertoires in COVID-19. Assay used: immunoSEQ multiplex PCR; TCRdb lists only in-frame clones, some missing. The sample contains 150,000 to 200,000 clones, approximately 73% of which appear only once. The sample consisted of PBMCs or T cells enriched from blood (not recorded which). These receptor sequences come from a woman in her forties or fifties with acute COVID-19.

The rearrangement links TRBV30 to TRBJ2-1; maybe TRBD1 (5 bases). Trimming left V 1 base short and J 5 bases short, with 15 bases between. The CDR3 has 15 amino acids. Germline loops: CDR1 GTSNPN, CDR2 SVGIG (reference sequence). The chain's CDR3 is CAWSEETVRNNEQFF. As DNA, the CDR3 is TGTGCCTGGAGTGAAGAGACAGTTAGGAACAATGAGCAGTTCTTC. Together with reference TRBV30 and TRBJ2-1, the CDR3 gives the full variable domain: SQTIHQWPATLVQPVGSPLSLECTVEGTSNPNLYWYRQAAGRGLQLLFYSVGIGQISSEVPQNLSASRPQDRQFILSSKKLLLSDSGFYLCAWSEETVRNNEQFFGPGTRLTVL.

This rearrangement joins TRBV4-2 to TRBJ1-1, with a possible D match to TRBD1 (5 bases). From germline, CDR1 is LGHNA and CDR2 YNFKEQ. Deletions cut 5 bases from V and 5 bases from J, with 18 bases between. CDR3 length equals 15 residues. The CDR3 DNA is TGTGCCAGCAGCGCGGGACGATTCGAGACAACTGAAGCTTTCTTT. Translating it yields CASSAGRFETTEAFF.

V usage is TRBV5-5 and J usage is TRBJ1-5; 7 bases map to TRBD1. The CDR3 loop spans 14 amino acids. From germline, CDR1 is SGHKS and CDR2 YYEKEE (reference sequence). V lost 4 bases, J lost 2 bases, and 3 bases stayed unmatched. The CDR3 region has the DNA TGTGCCAGCAGCGCTGACAGGGGCAATCAGCCCCAGCATTTT. Translating it yields CASSADRGNQPQHF.

This clone turned up a few times. The chain employs TRBV28 and TRBJ1-1; 12 nucleotides agree with TRBD1. The V segment lost 4 bases and the J segment 5 bases; nucleotides outside the gene matches: 17. CDR3 length: 19 residues. The germline CDR1 and CDR2 sequences are MDHEN and SYDVKM. The CDR3 is CASSSLRAPGTGGITEAFF. The CDR3, as DNA: TGTGCCAGCAGTTCCTTACGCGCGCCCGGGACAGGGGGCATAACTGAAGCTTTCTTT.

The rearrangement uses TRBV7-3 and TRBJ2-5, with 8 bases fitting TRBD2. After removal of 0 bases from V and 1 base from J, the junction contained 4 bases not matched to a gene. The CDR3 is 16 amino acids. CDR1 SGHTA and CDR2 FQGTGA come from the germline V gene. The CDR3 sequence is CASSLTAGGGQETQYF. CDR3 in DNA: TGTGCCAGCAGCTTAACGGCGGGGGGCGGCCAAGAGACCCAGTACTTC.

V usage is TRBV7-7 and J usage is TRBJ2-5; no reliable D call. Germline V lookup: CDR1 SSHAT, CDR2 FNYEAQ (reference sequence). This CDR3 comprises 15 residues. V was clipped by 0 bases and J by 1 base, with 9 bases between them. The CDR3 nucleotides read TGTGCCAGCAGCTTAGCGCTGGCCATCCAAGAGACCCAGTACTTC. It encodes CASSLALAIQETQYF.

V and J are TRBV29-1 and TRBJ1-2, with 9 bases lining up with TRBD1. Germline V gene data show CDR1 as SQVTM and CDR2 as ANQGSEA. V lost 1 base, J lost 0 bases, and 15 bases stayed unmatched. There are 19 residues in the CDR3. The CDR3 bases are TGCAGCGTTGAAGGTTTAGGGACAGGGACAGGATCAGCTAACTATGGCTACACCTTC. Encoded protein: CSVEGLGTGTGSANYGYTF. Full variable domain (missing parts from reference TRBV29-1 and TRBJ1-2): SAVISQKPSRDICQRGTSLTIQCQVDSQVTMMFWYRQQPGQSLTLIATANQGSEATYESGFVIDKFPISRPNLTFSTLTVSNMSPEDSSIYLCSVEGLGTGTGSANYGYTFGSGTRLTVV.

CDR3 DNA sequence: TGCGCCAGCAGCTTCTCCGGGGGTGGGACAGATACGCAGTATTTT. Its protein is CASSFSGGGTDTQYF. The rearrangement joins TRBV5-1 to TRBJ2-3, with D possibly being TRBD2 (6 bases). This CDR3 region has 15 residues. CDR1 is SGHRS and CDR2 is YFSETQ in the germline V gene. The ends were cut back, 2 bases at V and 3 bases at J, with 13 bases in the middle.

V is TRBV19 and J is TRBJ1-5; no clear D gene. Trimming pared 0 bases from V and 1 base from J, leaving 4 bases between. CDR1 LNHDA and CDR2 SQIVND come from the germline V gene (reference sequence). The CDR3 sequence is 14 residues long. CDR3 region: CASSIDISNQPQHF. The CDR3 region has the DNA TGTGCCAGTAGTATAGACATCAGCAATCAGCCCCAGCATTTT.

V usage is TRBV7-8 and J usage is TRBJ2-1; TRBD2 matches at 12 bases. Germline CDR1 and CDR2: SGHVS and FQNEAQ. The CDR3 is 15 residues long. V lost 5 bases, J lost 10 bases, and 9 bases stayed unmatched. Here the CDR3 reads CASSPSGGVSGEQFF. CDR3 coding DNA: TGTGCCAGCAGCCCTAGCGGGGGGGTTTCAGGGGAGCAGTTCTTC.

The table lists this clone with a few counts. The same CDR3 also results from other DNA sequences found in this sample. The rearrangement joins TRBV4-1 to TRBJ1-2, with D possibly TRBD1 on 5 matching bases. CDR1 is MGHRA and CDR2 is YSYEKL in the germline V gene. The CDR3 has 15 residues. V lost 0 bases, J lost 4 bases, and 12 bases lay in between. CDR3 DNA: TGCGCCAGCAGCCAAGATTGGCAGGGAGGCTATGGCTACACCTTC. As protein: CASSQDWQGGYGYTF.

CDR3 region: CASRASGVSSYNEQFF. The CDR3 bases are TGTGCCAGTAGGGCTAGCGGGGTCAGCTCCTACAATGAGCAGTTCTTC. The rearrangement links TRBV19 to TRBJ2-1; 9 positions agree with TRBD2. CDR1 and CDR2 from the germline V gene are LNHDA and SQIVND (reference sequence). The J segment lost 0 bases and the V segment lost 6 bases, leaving 6 bases of the junction unmatched. The CDR3 totals 16 residues.

Only a few counts were recorded for this clone. The gene calls are TRBV6-5 and TRBJ2-2, with a tentative D call TRBD2 (5 bases). Trimming removed 6 bases from V and 6 bases from J, with 11 bases in between. The CDR3 has 13 residues. Germline assignment: CDR1 MNHEY and CDR2 SVGAGI. This CDR3 is CASSPDWAGELFF. Here the CDR3 DNA reads TGTGCCAGCAGCCCGGACTGGGCCGGGGAGCTGTTTTTT.

This rearrangement joins TRBV19 to TRBJ1-5, with D possibly matching TRBD1 (5 bases). The germline CDR1 and CDR2 sequences are LNHDA and SQIVND (reference sequence). The CDR3 sequence is 14 residues long. V lost 7 bases and J 2 bases, leaving 12 bases between the germline ends. The CDR3 protein is CASTTGGGNQPQHF. For the CDR3, the DNA is TGTGCCAGTACTACGGGGGGGGGCAATCAGCCCCAGCATTTT.

V usage is TRBV28 and J usage is TRBJ2-1, with a possible D match to TRBD1 (6 bases). The V and J ends lost 1 base and 3 bases respectively, with 10 bases between them. This CDR3 contains 15 residues. Germline V gene lookup returns CDR1 MDHEN and CDR2 SYDVKM. The CDR3 loop reads CASSLSGDYYNEQFF. In nucleotides, the CDR3 is TGTGCCAGCAGTTTATCAGGGGATTACTACAATGAGCAGTTCTTC.

The chain carries TRBV7-6 and TRBJ2-2; 8 positions agree with TRBD1. Trimming removed 1 base from V and 4 bases from J; junction bases left unmatched: 2. This CDR3 has 15 amino acids. CDR1 is SGHVS, CDR2 FNYEAQ, per germline. The chain's CDR3 is CASSLEDRATGELFF. DNA for the CDR3: TGTGCCAGCAGCTTAGAGGACAGGGCCACCGGGGAGCTGTTTTTT.

The gene calls are TRBV12-5 and TRBJ2-5, with TRBD1 identical over 8 bases. Germline assignment: CDR1 LGHNT and CDR2 FRNRAP. The CDR3 contains 16 residues. The J segment lost 2 bases and the V segment lost 6 bases, leaving 11 bases of the junction unmatched. CDR3 bases: TGTGCTAGTGGGGAAACAGGGGGAAGTGGACAAGAGACCCAGTACTTC. Its protein is CASGETGGSGQETQYF.

The chain couples TRBV3-1 (or the pseudogene TRBV3-2) to TRBJ1-6; the D gene is possibly TRBD1 (6 bases). V lost 4 bases and J lost 4, with 11 bases in between. This CDR3 region has 15 residues. Germline V CDR1 and CDR2: LGHDT, YNNKEL (reference sequence). DNA for the CDR3: TGTGCCAGCAGCCCTCGACAGGTTTATAATTCACCCCTCCACTTT. Its protein is CASSPRQVYNSPLHF.

This chain links TRBV5-1 with TRBJ1-1; 7 nucleotides line up with TRBD1. Germline loops: CDR1 SGHRS, CDR2 YFSETQ. V trimming: 3 bases; J trimming: 1 base; junction bases outside the gene matches: 9. This CDR3 has 16 residues. The CDR3 reads CASSSGPTGTNTEAFF. The CDR3 DNA reads as TGCGCCAGCAGCTCAGGACCGACAGGGACGAACACTGAAGCTTTCTTT.

CDR3: CASSVDAENSPLHF. The CDR3 DNA reads as TGTGCCAGCAGCGTAGACGCAGAAAATTCACCCCTCCACTTT. J is TRBJ1-6 and V is TRBV9; no firm D call. V gave up 0 bases and J gave up 7 bases, with 8 bases separating them. Germline CDR1 is SGDLS and CDR2 is YYNGEE. This CDR3 spans 14 amino acids.

This chain links TRBV15 with TRBJ2-1; no clear D. V lost 0 bases to trimming and J lost 7 bases, with 10 bases between them. CDR3 length: 14 amino acids. In germline, CDR1 is LNHNV, CDR2 YYDKDF (reference sequence). The CDR3, as DNA: TGTGCCACCAGCAGAGATTCAGGAAGGAATGAGCAGTTCTTC. Its translation is CATSRDSGRNEQFF.

The J gene is TRBJ1-1, the V gene TRBV5-4; 8 nucleotides align to TRBD1. Germline V lookup: CDR1 SGHNT, CDR2 YYREEE (reference sequence). The CDR3 consists of 18 residues. V was pared by 6 bases and J by 2 bases, with 18 bases of the junction left unmatched. The CDR3 DNA follows: TGTGCCAGCAATACCCCGGGACAGGACGGCTCGGGAAACACTGAAGCTTTCTTT. Translation: CASNTPGQDGSGNTEAFF.

The chain uses TRBV7-2 and TRBJ1-1; D possibly corresponds to TRBD1 (6 bases). Germline CDR1 reads SGHTA; CDR2 reads FQGNSA. V was trimmed by 5 bases and J by 1 base, leaving 11 bases between them. The CDR3 has 14 residues. CDR3 sequence reads: CASSGGGANTEAFF. The CDR3 DNA follows: TGTGCCAGCAGCGGCGGGGGGGCGAACACTGAAGCTTTCTTT.

The V and J genes are TRBV7-3 and TRBJ2-1, with 7 positions matching TRBD2. Germline CDR1 SGHTA, CDR2 FQGTGA. V lost 2 bases, J lost 4 bases, and 5 bases stayed unmatched. The CDR3 loop spans 15 amino acids. The DNA of the CDR3 is TGTGCCAGCAGCTTATACGGGGGGACTTACAATGAGCAGTTCTTC. The encoded protein is CASSLYGGTYNEQFF.

The V and J genes are TRBV2 and TRBJ2-7, with 11 bases fitting TRBD1. The CDR3 loop spans 15 amino acids. Germline-derived CDR1 and CDR2 are SNHLY and FYNNEI. Trimming cost V 7 bases and J 6 bases; bases outside gene matches: 11. The CDR3 spells CASTRGTGGAVEQYV. The CDR3 DNA is TGTGCCAGCACCAGGGGGACAGGGGGGGCGGTCGAGCAGTACGTC.

This clone was recorded only once. This chain links TRBV10-3 with TRBJ2-3, with 9 bases matching TRBD2. Losses at the gene ends were 4 bases for V and 1 base for J; bases not matched to a gene: 9. Germline V lookup: CDR1 ENHRY, CDR2 SYGVKD. The CDR3 has 17 residues. The CDR3 here is CAISGGQAGGGTDTQYF. CDR3 coding DNA: TGTGCCATCAGTGGGGGTCAAGCGGGGGGAGGCACAGATACGCAGTATTTT.

This clone was seen a few times. This chain uses TRBV19 with TRBJ1-5, with 8 bases matching TRBD1. Germline CDR1 and CDR2: LNHDA and SQIVND (reference sequence). This CDR3 spans 15 amino acids. With 5 bases clipped from V and 2 bases from J, the junction kept 5 bases outside the gene matches. The CDR3 DNA reads as TGTGCCAGTAGTCCCCCGGGACAGGGCAATCAGCCCCAGCATTTT. Translating gives CASSPPGQGNQPQHF. The full variable domain, its missing parts supplied by reference TRBV19 and TRBJ1-5, is DGGITQSPKYLFRKEGQNVTLSCEQNLNHDAMYWYRQDPGQGLRLIYYSQIVNDFQKGDIAEGYSVSREKKESFPLTVTSAQKNPTAFYLCASSPPGQGNQPQHFGDGTRLSIL.